Presented here are 27 T cell receptor beta chains from one specimen sequenced in a study of T-cell reconstitution after alpha-beta-depleted transplantation in children. Researchers prepared the TCRbeta library using unique molecular identifiers, the study reports. TCRdb redid the calling of the PCR reads with MiXCR, one entry per CDR3 protein. Here the sample spans roughly 310,000 distinct CDR3 sequences, 23% being singletons. The starting material was PBMCs, mostly from graft donor cells, obtained 180 days after TCRalphabeta/CD19-depleted stem cell transplant. The receptor source for this set is a male patient younger than 18 who had a stem cell transplant for acute lymphoblastic leukemia, so the T cells may come from the graft donor.

The chain carries TRBV13 and TRBJ2-3; 11 bases fit TRBD1. Germline-derived CDR1 and CDR2 are PRHDT and FYEKMQ (reference sequence). The CDR3 consists of 16 residues. V shed 4 bases and J 2 bases; nucleotides not matched to a gene: 5. Here the CDR3 DNA reads TGTGCCAGCAGCTCCGGACAGGGGGCGATCACAGATACGCAGTATTTT. This sequence encodes CASSSGQGAITDTQYF.

This rearrangement joins TRBV20-1 to TRBJ2-3, with 11 bases matching TRBD2. Per germline, CDR1 DFQATT and CDR2 SNEGSKA (reference sequence). The CDR3 loop spans 16 amino acids. V dropped 1 base and J dropped 4; count of bases not matched to a gene: 7. For the CDR3, the DNA is TGCAGTGCTAGAGGGGGGTTACTAGCGGGAGCAGATACGCAGTATTTT. This codes for CSARGGLLAGADTQYF.

The chain couples TRBV7-9 to TRBJ2-2; weak D call: TRBD2 (5 bases). This CDR3 is 16 amino acids long. The germline V gene has CDR1 SEHNR and CDR2 FQNEAQ (reference sequence). V was trimmed by 5 bases and J by 5 bases, leaving 18 bases between them. CDR3 sequence reads: CASSPLWGAGTGELFF. The CDR3 DNA sequence: TGTGCCAGCAGCCCCCTATGGGGAGCCGGGACCGGGGAGCTGTTTTTT.

This clonotype was detected only a few times. The chain has TRBV27 and TRBJ2-7, with D uncertain. V lost 7 bases and J 4 bases, leaving 20 bases between the germline ends. The germline CDR1 and CDR2 sequences are MNHEY and SMNVEV (reference sequence). The CDR3 consists of 15 residues. The CDR3 reads CASTETNRPQYEQYF. The CDR3 bases are TGTGCCAGCACAGAAACCAATCGACCTCAGTACGAGCAGTACTTC.

The genes are TRBV7-2 and TRBJ2-7; D is perhaps TRBD1 or TRBD2 (6 bases each). The CDR3 has 16 residues. The germline V and J ends were trimmed by 2 bases and 3 bases, with 17 bases remaining between them. Germline V lookup: CDR1 SGHTA, CDR2 FQGNSA. This CDR3 reads CASSLRLVGGRYEQYF. CDR3 DNA sequence: TGTGCCAGCAGCTTAAGACTAGTTGGGGGCCGCTACGAGCAGTACTTC.

This clonotype was seen a few times. The CDR3, as DNA: TGTGCCAGCAGCTTAAATCCCCTCCCTTACGAGCAGTACTTC. It codes for CASSLNPLPYEQYF. V gene TRBV7-8 combines with J gene TRBJ2-7; D unresolved. The V gene lost 2 bases and the J gene lost 4 bases, with 12 bases spanning the gap. The V gene's germline CDR1 is SGHVS and CDR2 FQNEAQ. This CDR3 region has 14 residues.

This clonotype was seen just once. V gene TRBV5-1 combines with J gene TRBJ2-5, with D possibly TRBD2 on 5 matching bases. V lost 5 bases and J 0 bases, leaving 11 bases between the germline ends. There are 14 residues in the CDR3. Germline V gene sequence: CDR1 SGHRS, CDR2 YFSETQ. The CDR3 reads CASRARADQETQYF. The CDR3 region has the DNA TGCGCCAGCAGGGCCCGAGCGGACCAAGAGACCCAGTACTTC.

The table lists this clonotype with a few counts. This chain uses TRBV5-6 with TRBJ2-4; D unresolved. V lost 4 bases and J lost 3, with 14 bases in between. Germline CDR1 reads SGHDT; CDR2 reads YYEEEE. The CDR3 is 15 amino acids. The CDR3 coding sequence is TGTGCCAGCAGCAGTCTAAGGGTTGGCAAAAACATTCAGTACTTC. It codes for CASSSLRVGKNIQYF.

The chain's CDR3 is CATFGTELTWRPSLFF. The DNA of the CDR3 is TGTGCCACCTTTGGGACAGAACTAACCTGGAGGCCAAGTCTGTTCTTC. The chain uses TRBV15 and TRBJ2-1; the match to TRBD1 covers 7 bases. With 8 bases clipped from V and 15 bases from J, the junction kept 25 bases outside the gene matches. Germline V lookup: CDR1 LNHNV, CDR2 YYDKDF (reference sequence). CDR3 length: 16 residues. The whole variable domain, filled in from reference TRBV15 and TRBJ2-1, reads DAMVIQNPRYQVTQFGKPVTLSCSQTLNHNVMYWYQQKSSQAPKLLFHYYDKDFNNEADTPDNFQSRRPNTSFCFLDIRSPGLGDTAMYLCATFGTELTWRPSLFFGPGTRLTVL.

The V and J genes are TRBV7-9 and TRBJ2-7; tentative D call: TRBD2 (7 bases). Germline values: CDR1 SEHNR, CDR2 FQNEAQ (reference sequence). The CDR3 length is 15 residues. V dropped 6 bases and J dropped 9 bases, with 24 bases sitting between them. The CDR3 here is CASRGRGDTSNGQYF. CDR3 DNA sequence: TGTGCCAGCAGGGGCCGGGGGGACACGTCTAATGGGCAGTACTTC.

There are many counts of this clonotype. The chain uses TRBV29-1 and TRBJ2-1, with 9 bases matching TRBD1. Germline V lookup: CDR1 SQVTM, CDR2 ANQGSEA. The CDR3 totals 14 residues. V was clipped by 6 bases and J by 0 bases; unmatched bases: 3. As DNA, the CDR3 is TGCAGCGTCCGGGACAGGGTCTCCTACAATGAGCAGTTCTTC. This sequence encodes CSVRDRVSYNEQFF.

The chain couples TRBV6-1 to TRBJ1-1; D is unclear. CDR1 is MNHNS, CDR2 SASEGT, per germline. Trimming cost V 6 bases and J 1 base, with 9 bases left between them. The CDR3 has 13 residues. The CDR3 DNA sequence: TGTGCCAGCAGAGTTGTCCGGAACACTGAAGCTTTCTTT. Translating it yields CASRVVRNTEAFF.

This clonotype showed up just a few times. The V gene is TRBV28, the J gene TRBJ2-6; TRBD2 might be the D (7 bases). This CDR3 is 16 amino acids long. With 1 base removed from V and 4 bases from J, the gap between germline ends came to 11 bases. Germline loops: CDR1 MDHEN, CDR2 SYDVKM. The CDR3 sequence is CASSLFGGPGANVLTF. The CDR3 DNA reads TGTGCCAGCAGTTTATTCGGGGGGCCAGGGGCCAACGTCCTGACTTTC.

This clonotype has more than one count but fewer than ten. The chain recombines TRBV7-9 with TRBJ2-7; D not certain. Germline values: CDR1 SEHNR, CDR2 FQNEAQ (reference sequence). Trimming removed 6 bases at V and 1 base at J, with 7 bases between. The CDR3 sequence is 12 residues long. The CDR3 loop is CASSKESYEQYF. In nucleotides, the CDR3 is TGTGCCAGCAGTAAAGAGTCCTACGAGCAGTACTTC.

This clonotype showed up many times. The chain employs TRBV5-1 and TRBJ2-7, with TRBD1 matching over 9 bases. This CDR3 comprises 16 residues. The V and J ends lost 2 bases and 1 base, in that order; junction bases with no gene match: 7. The germline gives CDR1 SGHRS, CDR2 YFSETQ. In DNA form, the CDR3 reads TGCGCCAGCAGCTTTCGGGACAGGGCGTATTCCTACGAGCAGTACTTC. The encoded protein is CASSFRDRAYSYEQYF.

The chain links TRBV6-1 to TRBJ1-5; possibly TRBD1 for D (5 bases). V was cut by 0 bases and J by 7 bases, with 13 bases left in between. The CDR3 runs 15 residues. Germline V lookup: CDR1 MNHNS, CDR2 SASEGT. CDR3 DNA sequence: TGTGCCAGCAGTGAAGCGGGGGGAAGGACCCAGCCCCAGCATTTT. Protein: CASSEAGGRTQPQHF.

This clonotype was observed a few times. V gene TRBV4-2 combines with J gene TRBJ2-3; 16 positions agree with TRBD2. CDR3 size: 17 residues. The germline gives CDR1 LGHNA, CDR2 YNFKEQ. Trimming took 6 bases from V and 5 from J; bases not matched to a gene: 8. CDR3 sequence: CASRGGLAGGPKDTQYF. CDR3 DNA: TGTGCCAGCAGGGGGGGACTAGCGGGAGGGCCGAAAGATACGCAGTATTTT.

The chain uses TRBV11-2 and TRBJ1-4; no reliable D call. Germline V CDR1 and CDR2: SGHAT, FQNNGV. This CDR3 is built from 14 residues. V was trimmed by 2 bases and J by 8 bases, leaving 12 bases between them. CDR3 in DNA: TGTGCCAGCAGCTTACGGGTGCCCGGCGAAAAACTGTTTTTT. It yields the protein CASSLRVPGEKLFF.

The chain links TRBV15 to TRBJ2-7; no reliable D call. Germline CDR1 and CDR2: LNHNV and YYDKDF (reference sequence). Trimming shortened V by 1 base and J by 4 bases, and 8 bases separated the two germline ends. This CDR3 spans 13 amino acids. The CDR3 reads CATSRAGYYEQYF. CDR3 in DNA: TGTGCCACCAGCAGAGCTGGATATTACGAGCAGTACTTC.

This clonotype was counted between two and nine times. The chain combines TRBV7-8 with TRBJ2-7; tentative D call: TRBD1 (6 bases). CDR3 length: 14 residues. From germline, CDR1 is SGHVS and CDR2 FQNEAQ. V lost 4 bases to trimming and J lost 6 bases, with 16 bases between them. In DNA form, the CDR3 reads TGTGCCAGCAGCTCCTCGGACAGTCAAAGCGAGCAGTACTTC. Its protein product is CASSSSDSQSEQYF.

This clonotype was detected only a few times. The rearrangement joins TRBV10-3 to TRBJ1-1, with D unresolved. CDR1 is ENHRY and CDR2 is SYGVKD in the germline V gene. CDR3 size: 14 residues. V was cut by 4 bases and J by 0 bases, with 9 bases left in between. The CDR3 spells CAISGPRVNTEAFF. CDR3 DNA sequence: TGTGCCATCAGTGGGCCCCGAGTGAACACTGAAGCTTTCTTT.

The chain carries TRBV9 and TRBJ2-5; perhaps TRBD1 as D (6 bases). Deletions cut 0 bases from V and 5 bases from J, with 20 bases between. The CDR3 is 17 amino acids. Germline V lookup: CDR1 SGDLS, CDR2 YYNGEE. Here the CDR3 DNA reads TGTGCCAGCAGCGTAGGACGGTCGGGACCGAGGGGGGAGACCCAGTACTTC. Its translation is CASSVGRSGPRGETQYF.

J is TRBJ2-3 and V is TRBV7-6; possible D gene TRBD1, 6 bases. This CDR3 is 14 amino acids long. V lost 1 base to trimming and J lost 4 bases, with 9 bases between them. Germline V CDR1 and CDR2: SGHVS, FNYEAQ. CDR3 DNA: TGTGCCAGCAGCTTAGTGGGACATCCAGATACGCAGTATTTT. It encodes CASSLVGHPDTQYF.

This CDR3 is CASSLTGVSTDTQYF. As DNA, the CDR3 is TGCGCCAGCAGCTTAACGGGAGTTAGCACAGATACGCAGTATTTT. The rearrangement joins TRBV5-1 to TRBJ2-3, with D possibly matching TRBD2 (6 bases). The CDR3 is 15 amino acids. V lost 2 bases, J lost 0 bases, and 10 bases lay in between. CDR1 is SGHRS and CDR2 is YFSETQ in the germline V gene.

This clonotype was recorded a few times. V gene TRBV27 combines with J gene TRBJ2-2, with 7 bases aligning to TRBD2. CDR1 and CDR2 from the germline V gene are MNHEY and SMNVEV (reference sequence). The junction had 5 bases not matched to a gene; V was cut back by 7 bases and J by 6 bases. CDR3 length equals 13 residues. The CDR3 is CASMGGDAGELFF. Here the CDR3 DNA reads TGTGCCAGCATGGGGGGGGACGCCGGGGAGCTGTTTTTT.

The chain joins TRBV27 to TRBJ2-2; 10 bases are a match to TRBD2. V lost 3 bases to trimming and J lost 6 bases; unmatched junction nucleotides: 4. CDR3 length equals 15 residues. The germline V gene has CDR1 MNHEY and CDR2 SMNVEV (reference sequence). Here the CDR3 reads CASSFSGRSAGELFF. The CDR3 bases are TGTGCCAGCAGTTTTAGCGGGAGGTCCGCCGGGGAGCTGTTTTTT.

The V gene is TRBV29-1, the J gene TRBJ1-1, with D hard to call. The germline V gene has CDR1 SQVTM and CDR2 ANQGSEA. The CDR3 runs 10 residues. Trimming shortened V by 2 bases and J by 8 bases, and 6 bases separated the two germline ends. The CDR3 coding sequence is TGCAGCGTTGAAAAAGGAGAAGCTTTCTTT. It translates to CSVEKGEAFF.